A selection of T cell receptor beta chains follows, all from one sample in a study of graft-versus-host responses after intestinal transplantation. Assay: immunoSEQ multiplex PCR; the TCRdb copy retains only in-frame clones and omits some. The data show 130,000 to 150,000 clones, with 92% seen just once and roughly 0.2% held by the top ten. No antigen has been identified for these receptors. Sample: unstimulated CD4+ T cells sorted from spleen or lymph node cells, taken before intestinal transplant. These receptors all come from a human donor who received an intestinal transplant. Each CDR3 is given with its conserved first and last residue. A D gene is named only where the DNA matches it firmly. Only some rows state a clone size, as once, few, many or a class for expanded clones.

D gene,clone size,V gene,J gene,CDR3 DNA,CDR3 protein
TRBD2,.,TRBV11-2,TRBJ2-1,TGTGCCAGCAGTTCTAGCGGGAGCTCCTACAATGAGCAGTTCTTC,CASSSSGSSYNEQFF
TRBD1,.,TRBV5-4,TRBJ1-1,TGTGCCAGCAGCTCAGGGGGGGGCTCGGGTACTGAAGCTTTCTTT,CASSSGGGSGTEAFF
TRBD2,.,TRBV5-5,TRBJ2-2,TGTGCCAGCAGCTTGGGTGCTAGCGGGAGGCGGGGAGAGCTGTTTTTT,CASSLGASGRRGELFF
.,.,TRBV18,TRBJ2-7,TGTGCCAGCTCACCTTCCCTTAAAGGACATCTCAGCAACGAGCAGTACTTC,CASSPSLKGHLSNEQYF
TRBD1,few,TRBV5-4,TRBJ1-4,TGTGCCAGCAGCCGAGGACAGGGCGTTAATGAAAAACTGTTTTTT,CASSRGQGVNEKLFF
.,.,TRBV6-1,TRBJ2-3,TGTGCCAGCGGCGAGGCAGATACGCAGTATTTT,CASGEADTQYF
.,.,TRBV6-4,TRBJ2-2,TGTGCCAGCAGTGGGCGGGCAGACTACACCGGGGAGCTGTTTTTT,CASSGRADYTGELFF
.,.,TRBV11-3,TRBJ1-5,TGTGCCACTATTAGGTGGTTCGGGGGTCGGAGCAATCAGCCCCAGCATTTT,CATIRWFGGRSNQPQHF
TRBD2,.,TRBV19,TRBJ2-1,TGTGCCAGTCGGAGTAGCGGGGCCAACAATGAGCAGTTCTTC,CASRSSGANNEQFF
.,.,TRBV28,TRBJ2-7,TGTGCCAGCAGCCCAACCGCCACCTACGAGCAGTACTTC,CASSPTATYEQYF
TRBD2,.,TRBV28,TRBJ2-1,TGTGCCAGCAGTCTACTAGCGGACCAAGACAATGAGCAGTTCTTC,CASSLLADQDNEQFF
.,.,TRBV7-2,TRBJ2-7,TGTGCCAGCAGCTTAGTCGAGCAGTACTTC,CASSLVEQYF
.,.,TRBV9,TRBJ2-2,TGTGCCAGCAGCGTAGTTGGGAACACCGGGGAGCTGTTTTTT,CASSVVGNTGELFF
.,.,TRBV30,TRBJ2-5,TGTGCCCGGGATAAGGGCAGCCAAGAGACCCAGTACTTC,CARDKGSQETQYF
TRBD2,.,TRBV20-1,TRBJ2-1,TGCAGCCCCAGCGGGAACGATGAGCAGTTCTTC,CSPSGNDEQFF
.,few,TRBV28,TRBJ1-3,TGTGCCAGCAGTTTTAGCGAAATTGAGAACACCATATATTTT,CASSFSEIENTIYF
TRBD1,once,TRBV5-5,TRBJ1-1,TGTGCCAGCAGCGGGACAGGGGTTTCGTCGTACACTGAAGCTTTCTTT,CASSGTGVSSYTEAFF
TRBD1,once,TRBV5-1,TRBJ2-4,TGCGCCAGCAGCTTGGCCCTGGGACAGGCCGGGAACATTCAGTACTTC,CASSLALGQAGNIQYF
.,.,TRBV6-1,TRBJ1-2,TGTGCCAGCGCGTTCCTACTGGGCTACACCTTC,CASAFLLGYTF
.,few,TRBV7-2,TRBJ1-3,TGTGCCAGCAGCTTAGTCGCCTTCTCTGGAAACACCATATATTTT,CASSLVAFSGNTIYF
.,.,TRBV9,TRBJ1-1,TGTGCCAGCAGCGGGTCCGGTCGAACTGAAGCTTTCTTT,CASSGSGRTEAFF
.,once,TRBV7-8,TRBJ2-5,TGTGCCAGCAGCTTGCGAGGGGTGGGGCAAGAGACCCAGTACTTC,CASSLRGVGQETQYF
TRBD2,.,TRBV2,TRBJ2-5,TGTGCCAGCAGGGGACTAGCGGGAGCCCAAGAGACCCAGTACTTC,CASRGLAGAQETQYF
TRBD2,.,TRBV9,TRBJ2-5,TGTGCCAGCAGCGTACTGGCGGGAGGCCAAGGAGAGACCCAGTACTTC,CASSVLAGGQGETQYF
TRBD2,.,TRBV27,TRBJ2-1,TGTGCCAGCAGTTTACTAGGACTAGCGGGAGCAGAGAATCGCAATGAGCAGTTCTTC,CASSLLGLAGAENRNEQFF
TRBD2,.,TRBV2,TRBJ2-1,TGTGCCAGCGAACCGGGGGGCTACAATGAGCAGTTCTTC,CASEPGGYNEQFF
.,.,TRBV5-6,TRBJ2-1,TGTGCCAGCAGCTTGGGTGGGACACCCTACAATGAGCAGTTCTTC,CASSLGGTPYNEQFF
TRBD2,.,TRBV9,TRBJ2-1,TGTGCCAGCAGCGCACTAGCGAGTGTTCATGATGAGCAGTTCTTC,CASSALASVHDEQFF
TRBD2,.,TRBV13,TRBJ2-1,TGTGCCAGCAGCTTAGGGGCGGGAGTAGGTAACAATGAGCAGTTCTTC,CASSLGAGVGNNEQFF
.,once,TRBV9,TRBJ1-3,TGTGCCAGCAACGGCCTCCTGGGCCCCATATATTTT,CASNGLLGPIYF
TRBD1,.,TRBV18,TRBJ2-7,TGTGCCAGCTCACTCCATGGGACAGGGGACGAGCAGTACTTC,CASSLHGTGDEQYF
.,.,TRBV2,TRBJ2-7,TGTGCCAGCACCGACAGCTCCTACGAGCAGTACTTC,CASTDSSYEQYF
TRBD1,.,TRBV11-1,TRBJ1-1,TGTGCCAGCAGCTTTGAGGACAGGCCGAACACTGAAGCTTTCTTT,CASSFEDRPNTEAFF
TRBD2,.,TRBV5-5,TRBJ2-3,TGTGCCAGCAGCTTGGTACTAGCGGGAGGAGGAGATACGCAGTATTTT,CASSLVLAGGGDTQYF
.,.,TRBV5-8,TRBJ1-5,TGTGCCAGCAGCTTGGGAGGTGGATGGAGCAATCAGCCCCAGCATTTT,CASSLGGGWSNQPQHF
TRBD2,.,TRBV7-2,TRBJ2-7,TGTGCCAGCAGCTTTCCGGGACTAGCGGGAGGGCCCTACGAGCAGTACTTC,CASSFPGLAGGPYEQYF
TRBD2,.,TRBV30,TRBJ2-1,TGTGCCTGGAGTGTACAAGTGTTAGCGGGACGGTACAATGAGCAGTTCTTC,CAWSVQVLAGRYNEQFF
.,.,TRBV7-8,TRBJ2-1,TGTGCCAGCAGCTCGTATTATGAGCAGTTCTTC,CASSSYYEQFF
TRBD2,.,TRBV5-6,TRBJ2-5,TGTGCCAGCAGTCCACCGGGACTAGCGCTTCAAGAGACCCAGTACTTC,CASSPPGLALQETQYF
TRBD1,.,TRBV19,TRBJ1-5,TGTGCCAGTAGTATTCGCGAGGGGGCCCGGCAGCCCCAGCATTTT,CASSIREGARQPQHF
.,.,TRBV7-9,TRBJ1-3,TGTGCCAGCAGCTTAGGACGACGGCTCTCTGGAAACACCATATATTTT,CASSLGRRLSGNTIYF
.,few,TRBV28,TRBJ2-7,TGTGCCAGCAGTTTAGACAGGTACGAGCAGTACTTC,CASSLDRYEQYF
TRBD1,.,TRBV19,TRBJ2-7,TGTGCCAGTAGTATGCAGTTGCCAGGGGGCTCCTACGAGCAGTACTTC,CASSMQLPGGSYEQYF
.,.,TRBV5-1,TRBJ2-7,TGCGCCAGCAGCTCGACAGTACAGCGGAGCTCCTACGAGCAGTACTTC,CASSSTVQRSSYEQYF
TRBD1,once,TRBV28,TRBJ1-5,TGTGCCAGCAGTTCAGGGGGAGGCAATCAGCCCCAGCATTTT,CASSSGGGNQPQHF
.,.,TRBV6-5,TRBJ2-7,TGTGCCAGCAGTTACTCCCCTTCAGGCTACGAGCAGTACTTC,CASSYSPSGYEQYF
TRBD1,.,TRBV9,TRBJ2-7,TGTGCCAGCAGCCCCCGGGGACAGGGAAGCGAGCAGTACTTC,CASSPRGQGSEQYF
.,.,TRBV19,TRBJ1-1,TGTGCCAGTAGCCCAGGGGCTAGCGTGAACACTGAAGCTTTCTTT,CASSPGASVNTEAFF
.,.,TRBV10-3,TRBJ2-3,TGTGCCATCAGTGAGTCAGCGACAGATACGCAGTATTTT,CAISESATDTQYF
.,.,TRBV30,TRBJ1-2,TGTGCCTGGAGCCCCCCGGGGGGGGGAGCTAACTATGGCTACACCTTC,CAWSPPGGGANYGYTF
TRBD2,.,TRBV14,TRBJ2-7,TGTGCCAGCAGCCAAGGACTAGCGGGAGGGTACGAGCAGTACTTC,CASSQGLAGGYEQYF